This T cell receptor (beta chain) was recorded in a study of cytotoxic CD8 clonotypes in ibrutinib-treated CLL. Germline-derived CDR1 and CDR2 are SGHTS and YDEGEE. This CDR3 has 14 amino acids. V was cut by 4 bases and J by 9 bases, with 17 bases left in between. This clone was seen a handful of times. Here immunoSEQ multiplex PCR was the method, and the copy in TCRdb shows in-frame clones only, minus some. This table holds over 120,000 clones, 76% found once. Source: PBMCs, taken after 24 months of ibrutinib treatment. The source of this sequence is a human donor with chronic lymphocytic leukemia. V and J are TRBV5-8 and TRBJ1-5, with D tentatively TRBD1 (5 bases). CDR3 sequence (DNA): TGTGCCAGCAGCCCAGCCCGGGGACCGGGGCCCCAGCATTTT. Protein sequence: CASSPARGPGPQHF.